The clone carrying this T cell receptor beta chain was seen more than once but under ten times. This specimen comes from a study of blood T cell repertoires in COVID-19. Study as a whole: The study drew acute and convalescent COVID-19 samples from the United States, Italy and Spain. T cells, B-cell-depleted T cells, or PBMCs provided the cDNA or gDNA that served as material.

As originally analysed: Amplification of reference gene primers provided the estimated nucleated cell counts. Data came from immunoSEQ multiplex PCR; TCRdb stores just in-frame clones and leaves some out. The D gene and trimming were derived from the DNA, and the V and J assignments and clone size from that table. The sample has roughly 100,000 clones; 70% to 90% are singletons. Germline CDR1 reads LNHDA; CDR2 reads SQIVND (reference sequence). V was shortened by 3 bases and J by 4 bases, with 15 bases between the two germline ends. The CDR3 runs to 15 residues. Sample: peripheral blood. The V gene is TRBV19, the J gene TRBJ1-2; D not certain. The sequence was obtained from a human donor in a cohort sampled during active COVID-19. The chain's CDR3 is CASSIRHSVSYGYTF. The DNA for the CDR3 is TGTGCCAGTAGTATTCGACACTCCGTTTCCTATGGCTACACCTTC.